Sequencing of this T cell receptor (beta chain) was carried out in a study of spatial heterogeneity in lung cancer. Findings of the study overall: Follow-up blood showed ubiquitous expanded tumor TCRs less than blood at resection did.

The CDR3 runs 13 residues. V was trimmed by 5 bases and J by 7 bases, leaving 14 bases between them. CDR1 and CDR2 (germline): SEHNR, FQNEAQ (reference sequence). This clonotype qualifies as medium-sized (0.01 to 0.1%). Antigen unknown. The library was built for alpha chains, so this beta chain is an off-target read and its size means little. On each TCR cDNA molecule, a unique molecular identifier was present. TCRdb reprocessed the 5' RACE reads via MiXCR and lists one record per CDR3 protein. Of some 8,900 distinct CDR3 sequences listed, roughly 4.5% are singletons. The time point: sample taken at primary tumor resection. Tumor, nontumor lung or frozen PBMC supplied whole RNA, sequenced without sorting. Samples were donated by 72 untreated early-stage non-small cell lung cancer patients.

The V call is TRBV7-9, the J call TRBJ1-2; a possible D gene is TRBD1 (6 bases). The sample was PBMCs, taken at surgery. The receptor's source is a male donor with early-stage non-small cell lung cancer. CDR3 sequence reads: CASSLKLGAGYTF. CDR3 in DNA: TGTGCCAGCAGCCTCAAGCTGGGGGCTGGCTACACCTTC.